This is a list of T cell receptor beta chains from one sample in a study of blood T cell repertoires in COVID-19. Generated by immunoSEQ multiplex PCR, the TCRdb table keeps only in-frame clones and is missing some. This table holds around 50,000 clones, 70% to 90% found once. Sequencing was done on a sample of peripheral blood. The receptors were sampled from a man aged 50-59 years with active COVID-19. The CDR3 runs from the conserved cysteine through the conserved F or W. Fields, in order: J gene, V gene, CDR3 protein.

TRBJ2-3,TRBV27,CASRRGGTDTQYF
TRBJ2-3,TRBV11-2,CASSFRREGSTDTQYF
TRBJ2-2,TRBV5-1,CASSLLTGDTGELFF
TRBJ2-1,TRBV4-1,CASSQYAGQYNEQFF
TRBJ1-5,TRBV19,CASSISGWASNQPQHF
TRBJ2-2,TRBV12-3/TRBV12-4,CASSLSGVGELFF
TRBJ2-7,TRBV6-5,CASNNLAGVAYEQYF
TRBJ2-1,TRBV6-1,CASSEGSGGANEQFF
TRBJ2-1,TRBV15,CATSRASGWPNEQFF
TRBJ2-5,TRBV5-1,CASSPGGSVGEETQYF
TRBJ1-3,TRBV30,CAWSLGRGENTIYF
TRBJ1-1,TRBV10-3,CAISSQSEAFF
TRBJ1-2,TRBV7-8,CASSLQGTGYTF
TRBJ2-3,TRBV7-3,CASSLGLAEGTDTQYF
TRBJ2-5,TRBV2,CASSEAWGGYQETQYF
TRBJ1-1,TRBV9,CASSVETGNTEAFF
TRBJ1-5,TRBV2,CASRGDRGSNQPQHF
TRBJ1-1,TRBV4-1,CASSQDGGADTEAFF
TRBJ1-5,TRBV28,CASSFGGLEEPQHF
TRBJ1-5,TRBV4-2,CASSQEQNQAPQHF
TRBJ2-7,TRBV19,CASTPRRGGDEQYF
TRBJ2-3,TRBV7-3,CASSSTDTQYF
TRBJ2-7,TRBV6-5,CASSRDREGYEQYF
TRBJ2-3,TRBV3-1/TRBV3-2,CASSQLAGRDTQYF
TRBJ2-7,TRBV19,CASSKPDRGIYEQYF
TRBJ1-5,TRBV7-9,CASSLAAGSNQPQHF
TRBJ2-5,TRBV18,CASSSRTVQETQYF
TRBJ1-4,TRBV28,CASSLPTGLNEKLFF
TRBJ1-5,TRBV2,CASMAGEDQPQHF
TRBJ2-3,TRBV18,CASSPRPVGGPTDTQYF
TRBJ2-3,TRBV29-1,CSVEGVDNTQYF
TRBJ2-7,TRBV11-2,CASSERTEVFEQYF
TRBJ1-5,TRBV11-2,CASSLAGGGNQPQHF
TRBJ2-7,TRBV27,CASSPTGVGYYEQYF
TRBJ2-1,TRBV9,CASSVDPSGFYNEQFF
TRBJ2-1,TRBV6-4,CASSGGQAAEQFF
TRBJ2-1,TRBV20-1,CSARQGFF
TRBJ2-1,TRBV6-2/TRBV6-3,CASSYETMKQFF
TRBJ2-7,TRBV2,CASSDATGGDYEQYF
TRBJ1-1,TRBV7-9,CASSPQGLNTEAFF
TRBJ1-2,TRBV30,CAWSIQANYGYTF
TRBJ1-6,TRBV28,CASSLGGGAVRSPLHF
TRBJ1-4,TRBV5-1,CASSLGATEEKLFF
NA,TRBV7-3,CASSLNAAGVGTGELFF
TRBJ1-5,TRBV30,CAWRGQGTQPQHF
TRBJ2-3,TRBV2,CASGRDRSTDTQYF
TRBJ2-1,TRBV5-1,CASRLDGYNEQFF
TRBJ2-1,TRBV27,CASGSHLSYNEQFF
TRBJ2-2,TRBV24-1,CATSDLRDTGELFF
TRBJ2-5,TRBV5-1,CASSQGGQETQYF
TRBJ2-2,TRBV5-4,CASSLEQYTGELFF
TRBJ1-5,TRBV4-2,CASSQGDRGPNQPQHF
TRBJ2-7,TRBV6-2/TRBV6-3,CASSYGAGGRSEQYF